This T cell receptor (beta chain) was obtained from a study of blood T cell repertoires in COVID-19. Only in-frame clones appear in the TCRdb table, and some are missing; sequencing was by immunoSEQ multiplex PCR. The sample lists approximately 100,000 clones, more than 80% occurring once. The V gene's germline CDR1 is MGHDK and CDR2 SYGVNS. V shed 4 bases, J shed 3 bases, and the junction held 3 bases outside the gene matches. This CDR3 contains 14 residues. This chain connects TRBV25-1 to TRBJ1-5; TRBD1 agrees at 7 bases. The clonotype comes from a human donor in a cohort sampled during active COVID-19. Sequenced input: peripheral blood. The CDR3 loop reads CASSGQGANQPQHF. The CDR3 nucleotides are TGTGCCAGCAGTGGACAGGGCGCCAATCAGCCCCAGCATTTT.